The rows below give T cell receptor beta chains drawn from one sample of a study of T cell clusters in autoimmune cytopenias. TCRdb processed the multiplex PCR reads again and assigns one entry to each CDR3 protein, with no DNA. This repertoire includes 3,900 or so distinct CDR3 sequences. The sequenced material came from peripheral blood. The receptors were sampled from a human donor with an autoimmune cytopenia or autoimmune hepatitis (not recorded which). CDR3s include the opening cysteine and the closing phenylalanine or tryptophan. Clone size is given for some rows only: seen once, a few or many times, or a class if the clone is expanded.

size	V	J	CDR3
medium-sized	TRBV12-3/TRBV12-4	TRBJ1-5	CASSLSPAYYSNQPQHF
medium-sized	TRBV15	TRBJ2-7	CATSQFYEQYF
medium-sized	TRBV6-5	TRBJ1-5	CASSYSFHQPNQPQHF
NA	TRBV11-2	TRBJ1-6	CASSFLRQDVMSSYNSPLHF
medium-sized	TRBV6-5	TRBJ2-6	CASYLSGGANVLTF
NA	TRBV20-1	TRBJ2-1	CSARAAYRDNEQFF
NA	TRBV30	TRBJ2-7	CAWKGGAGYEQYF
NA	TRBV5-6	TRBJ2-1	CASSLGGRDLSYNEQFF
medium-sized	TRBV6-1	TRBJ2-2	CASSKTGGGTGELFF
medium-sized	TRBV12-3/TRBV12-4	TRBJ1-3	CASSQHPGGGNTIYF
medium-sized	TRBV6-2/TRBV6-3	TRBJ1-2	CASRRGAANYGYTF
NA	TRBV19	TRBJ1-1	CASSKGRTGYNLNTEAFF
NA	TRBV4-3	TRBJ1-4	CASSQGQPGKLFF
medium-sized	TRBV27	TRBJ1-2	CASSDRMLDGYTF